A single sample gave rise to the 17 T cell receptor beta chains below, sequenced in a study of identifying expanded T cells in peripheral blood. Profiled with immunoSEQ multiplex PCR; TCRdb holds only in-frame clones, not every one. The profile shows approximately 120,000 clones, 88% of them singletons. Input material: blood. Every receptor here comes from a person between 18 and 69 years old in good health.

This chain joins TRBV19 and TRBJ2-7; TRBD1 matches 10 bases. This CDR3 comprises 16 residues. From germline, CDR1 is LNHDA and CDR2 SQIVND (reference sequence). The trim removed 5 bases at V and 1 base at J, leaving 8 bases unmatched. The CDR3 is CASSPSGTGESYEQYF. The DNA of the CDR3 is TGTGCCAGTAGTCCCTCCGGGACAGGGGAATCCTACGAGCAGTACTTC.

V and J are TRBV7-9 and TRBJ2-1, with D hard to call. CDR1 is SEHNR, CDR2 FQNEAQ, per germline (reference sequence). V lost 3 bases and J 7 bases, leaving 4 bases between the germline ends. The CDR3 runs 11 residues. The CDR3 nucleotides read TGTGCCAGCAGCTTTCAAAATGAGCAGTTCTTC. Translation: CASSFQNEQFF.

This clone was seen a single time. The chain uses TRBV11-2 and TRBJ1-4, with 8 bases aligning to TRBD1. Germline trimming cut 5 bases from V and 5 bases from J; bases unmatched to any gene: 4. This CDR3 is built from 14 residues. Germline V gene sequence: CDR1 SGHAT, CDR2 FQNNGV. DNA for the CDR3: TGTGCCAGCAGCCAAGGGACAGGAAATGAAAAACTGTTTTTT. Translating gives CASSQGTGNEKLFF.

This chain joins TRBV5-4 and TRBJ2-7, with TRBD1 matching 8 bases. CDR3 size: 14 residues. Germline V lookup: CDR1 SGHNT, CDR2 YYREEE (reference sequence). The junction had 6 bases not matched to a gene; V was cut back by 2 bases and J by 5 bases. The CDR3 coding sequence is TGTGCCAGCAGCTTCCGGACAGGGACTCACGAGCAGTACTTC. Translated: CASSFRTGTHEQYF.

This chain links TRBV29-1 with TRBJ2-2; D may be TRBD1 (6 bases). V shed 4 bases and J shed 2 bases, with 11 bases lying between them. Per germline, CDR1 SQVTM and CDR2 ANQGSEA. The CDR3 consists of 14 residues. The CDR3 coding sequence is TGCAGCGTTGTCGGGACAATTAACACCGGGGAGCTGTTTTTT. As protein: CSVVGTINTGELFF.

This rearrangement joins TRBV5-8 to TRBJ2-5; 7 positions agree with TRBD1. Germline lookup yields CDR1 SGHTS and CDR2 YDEGEE. The CDR3 loop spans 13 amino acids. Trimming took 5 bases from V and 2 from J; bases not matched to a gene: 3. The DNA for the CDR3 is TGTGCCAGCAGATACAGGGGTCAAGAGACCCAGTACTTC. Its translation: CASRYRGQETQYF.

This clone appeared a single time. This chain links TRBV5-4 with TRBJ1-1; D may be TRBD1 (5 bases). CDR3 size: 13 residues. V was clipped by 2 bases and J by 3 bases, with 8 bases between them. In germline, CDR1 is SGHNT, CDR2 YYREEE (reference sequence). As DNA, the CDR3 is TGTGCCAGCAGCTTCGGGACTGACACTGAAGCTTTCTTT. Translating it yields CASSFGTDTEAFF.

The genes are TRBV7-2 and TRBJ2-1, with D tentatively TRBD1 or TRBD2 (5 bases each). Trimming cost V 5 bases and J 16 bases, with 18 bases left between them. The CDR3 sequence is 12 residues long. Germline V gene data show CDR1 as SGHTA and CDR2 as FQGNSA. CDR3 loop: CASSNYLGDVFF. As DNA, the CDR3 is TGTGCCAGCAGCAACTATTTGGGGGATGTATTCTTC. The variable domain in full, with the rest retrieved from reference TRBV7-2 and TRBJ2-1, is GAGVSQSPSNKVTEKGKDVELRCDPISGHTALYWYRQSLGQGLEFLIYFQGNSAPDKSGLPSDRFSAERTGGSVSTLTIQRTQQEDSAVYLCASSNYLGDVFFGPGTRLTVL.

A few counts support this clone. The V call is TRBV7-9, the J call TRBJ1-4; D possibly corresponds to TRBD1 (6 bases). Between the trimmed V and J ends, which lost 0 bases and 8 bases, there was a span of 7 bases. Germline V gives CDR1 SEHNR, CDR2 FQNEAQ (reference sequence). CDR3 length equals 13 residues. CDR3 coding DNA: TGTGCCAGCAGCTTAGCTCAGGGGGAAAAACTGTTTTTT. It codes for CASSLAQGEKLFF.

This rearrangement joins TRBV9 to TRBJ1-6, with TRBD1 as a possible D gene (6 bases). The V gene lost 0 bases and the J gene lost 8 bases, with 12 bases spanning the gap. The CDR3 is 15 amino acids. Germline V gene sequence: CDR1 SGDLS, CDR2 YYNGEE. DNA for the CDR3: TGTGCCAGCAGCGTAGAACAGGGCTTGGATTCACCCCTCCACTTT. It codes for CASSVEQGLDSPLHF.

V usage is TRBV7-2 and J usage is TRBJ2-5; 8 bases fit TRBD2. With V trimmed by 0 bases and J by 2 bases, 5 bases remained unmatched. Germline CDR1 reads SGHTA; CDR2 reads FQGNSA. This CDR3 spans 16 amino acids. The CDR3 is CASSLAFAGGQETQYF. CDR3 bases: TGTGCCAGCAGCTTAGCGTTTGCGGGAGGTCAAGAGACCCAGTACTTC. Together with reference TRBV7-2 and TRBJ2-5, the CDR3 gives the full variable domain: GAGVSQSPSNKVTEKGKDVELRCDPISGHTALYWYRQSLGQGLEFLIYFQGNSAPDKSGLPSDRFSAERTGGSVSTLTIQRTQQEDSAVYLCASSLAFAGGQETQYFGPGTRLLVL.

V is TRBV7-9 and J is TRBJ2-1; D not certain. In germline, CDR1 is SEHNR, CDR2 FQNEAQ (reference sequence). The CDR3 is made up of 13 amino acids. Between the trimmed V and J ends, which lost 1 base and 1 base, there was a span of 2 bases. The CDR3: CASSLESYNEQFF. Here the CDR3 DNA reads TGTGCCAGCAGCTTAGAGTCCTACAATGAGCAGTTCTTC.

This rearrangement joins TRBV9 to TRBJ1-6, with D unclear. Germline V lookup: CDR1 SGDLS, CDR2 YYNGEE. The CDR3 is 16 residues long. V was trimmed by 0 bases and J by 6 bases, leaving 13 bases between them. DNA of the CDR3: TGTGCCAGCAGCGTAGGCCCGGGAGTTTCTAATTCACCCCTCCACTTT. It yields the protein CASSVGPGVSNSPLHF.

The chain recombines TRBV27 with TRBJ2-1, with 16 bases that match TRBD2. The ends lost 7 bases at V and 0 bases at J; junction bases unmatched: 9. This CDR3 spans 19 amino acids. Germline values: CDR1 MNHEY, CDR2 SMNVEV (reference sequence). The DNA for the CDR3 is TGTGCCAGCATCAACGGGGGACTAGCGGGAGGGAGCTCCTACAATGAGCAGTTCTTC. It translates to CASINGGLAGGSSYNEQFF.

The rearrangement links TRBV13 to TRBJ2-5; 8 bases map to TRBD1. The J call is in doubt because the DNA end fits TRBJ2-7 better. There are 14 residues in the CDR3. Germline V gene sequence: CDR1 PRHDT, CDR2 FYEKMQ (reference sequence). The CDR3 loop reads CASSLGQVRGEQYF. CDR3 DNA: TGTGCCAGCAGCCTGGGACAGGTAAGGGGCGAGCAGTACTTC.

The chain couples TRBV7-2 to TRBJ1-3; the D gene is possibly TRBD1 (6 bases). Trimming removed 6 bases from V and 2 bases from J, with 17 bases in between. Germline CDR1 and CDR2: SGHTA and FQGNSA. The CDR3 is made up of 16 amino acids. The DNA of the CDR3 is TGTGCCAGCAGTCCTAGGGGGGCGGTTACTGGAAACACCATATATTTT. Translating gives CASSPRGAVTGNTIYF.

This clone has just one count. The chain is built from TRBV6-1 and TRBJ1-5; D unresolved. CDR1 is MNHNS and CDR2 is SASEGT in the germline V gene. The ends were cut back, 6 bases at V and 1 base at J, with 13 bases in the middle. The CDR3 is 15 residues long. The CDR3: CASSQAPDSNQPQHF. The CDR3, as DNA: TGTGCCAGCAGCCAAGCCCCGGACAGCAATCAGCCCCAGCATTTT.